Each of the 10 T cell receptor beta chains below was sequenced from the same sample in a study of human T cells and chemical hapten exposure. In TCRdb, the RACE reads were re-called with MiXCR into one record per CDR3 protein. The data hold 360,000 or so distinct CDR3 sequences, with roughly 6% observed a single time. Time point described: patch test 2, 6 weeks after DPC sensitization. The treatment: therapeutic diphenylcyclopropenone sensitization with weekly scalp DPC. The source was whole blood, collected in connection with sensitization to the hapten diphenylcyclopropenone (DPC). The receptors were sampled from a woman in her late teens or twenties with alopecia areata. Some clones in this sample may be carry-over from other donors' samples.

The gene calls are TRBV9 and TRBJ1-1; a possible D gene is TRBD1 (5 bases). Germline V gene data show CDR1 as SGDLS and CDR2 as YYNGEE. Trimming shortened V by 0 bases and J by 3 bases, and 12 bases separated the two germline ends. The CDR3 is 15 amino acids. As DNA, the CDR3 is TGTGCCAGCAGCGTAGACGGACAAAAGGACACTGAAGCTTTCTTT. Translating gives CASSVDGQKDTEAFF.

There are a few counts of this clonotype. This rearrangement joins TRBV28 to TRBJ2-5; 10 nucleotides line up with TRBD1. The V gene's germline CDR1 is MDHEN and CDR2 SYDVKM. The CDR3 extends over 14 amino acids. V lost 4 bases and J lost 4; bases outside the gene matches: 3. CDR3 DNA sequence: TGTGCCAGCAGTTATGGACAGGGGGTAGAGACCCAGTACTTC. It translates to CASSYGQGVETQYF.

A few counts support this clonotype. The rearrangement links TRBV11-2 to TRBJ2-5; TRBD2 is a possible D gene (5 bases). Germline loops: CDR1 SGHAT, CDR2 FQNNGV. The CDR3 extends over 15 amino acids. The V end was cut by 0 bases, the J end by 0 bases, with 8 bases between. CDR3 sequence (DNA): TGTGCCAGCAGCTTAGATCGGGATTACCAAGAGACCCAGTACTTC. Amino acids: CASSLDRDYQETQYF.

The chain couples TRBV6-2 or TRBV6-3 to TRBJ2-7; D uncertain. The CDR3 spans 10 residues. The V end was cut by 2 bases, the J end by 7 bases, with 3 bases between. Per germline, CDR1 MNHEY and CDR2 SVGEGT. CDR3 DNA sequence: TGTGCCAGCAGTTACCGGGAGCAGTACTTC. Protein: CASSYREQYF.

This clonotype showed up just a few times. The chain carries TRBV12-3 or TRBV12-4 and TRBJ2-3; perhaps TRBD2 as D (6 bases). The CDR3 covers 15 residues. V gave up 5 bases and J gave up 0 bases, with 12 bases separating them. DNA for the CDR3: TGTGCCAGCAGTCTAATGGAGGGAAGCACAGATACGCAGTATTTT. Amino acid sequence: CASSLMEGSTDTQYF.

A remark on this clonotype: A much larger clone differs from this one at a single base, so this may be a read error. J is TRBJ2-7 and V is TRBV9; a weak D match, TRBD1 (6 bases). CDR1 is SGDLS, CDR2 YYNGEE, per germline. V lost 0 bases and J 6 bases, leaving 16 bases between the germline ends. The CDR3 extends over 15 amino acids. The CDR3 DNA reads TGTGCCAGCAGCGTAGCTCCAGGGGAAGCCTGCGAGCAGTACTTC. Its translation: CASSVAPGEACEQYF.

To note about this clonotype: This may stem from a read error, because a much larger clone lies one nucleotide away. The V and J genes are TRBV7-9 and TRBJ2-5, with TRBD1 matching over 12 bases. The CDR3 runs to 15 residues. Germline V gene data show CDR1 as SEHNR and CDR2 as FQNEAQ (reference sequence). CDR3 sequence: CACSLGTGGTETQYF. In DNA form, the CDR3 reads TGTGCCTGCAGCCTGGGGACAGGGGGCACAGAGACCCAGTACTTC.

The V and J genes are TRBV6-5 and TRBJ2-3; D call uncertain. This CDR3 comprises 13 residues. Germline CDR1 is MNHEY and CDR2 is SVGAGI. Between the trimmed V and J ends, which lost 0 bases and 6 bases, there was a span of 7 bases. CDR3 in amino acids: CASSYSYTDTQYF. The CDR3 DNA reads TGTGCCAGCAGTTACTCTTATACGGATACGCAGTATTTT.

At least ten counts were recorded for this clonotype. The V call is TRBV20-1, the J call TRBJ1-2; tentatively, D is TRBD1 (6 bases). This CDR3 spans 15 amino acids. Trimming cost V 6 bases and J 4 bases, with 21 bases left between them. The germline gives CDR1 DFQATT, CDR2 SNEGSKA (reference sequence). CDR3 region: CSAPRGGSRVYGYTF. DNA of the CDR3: TGCAGTGCCCCCCGAGGGGGGAGTAGGGTCTATGGCTACACCTTC.

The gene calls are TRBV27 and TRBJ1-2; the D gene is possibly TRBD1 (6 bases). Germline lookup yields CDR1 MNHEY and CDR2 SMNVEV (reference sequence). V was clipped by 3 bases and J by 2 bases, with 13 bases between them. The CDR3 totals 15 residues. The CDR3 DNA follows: TGTGCCAGCAGTTTCCTGGGACATCCCAACTATGGCTACACCTTC. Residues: CASSFLGHPNYGYTF.